The 3 T cell receptor beta chains in this list originate from one sample, sequenced in a study of T cells after yellow fever vaccination. From the 5' RACE reads, TCRdb called clonotypes with MiXCR, one entry per CDR3 protein. The sample shows some 100,000 distinct CDR3 sequences, 7.2% of them seen only once. Material: CD4+ T cells sorted from PBMCs, obtained approximately 40 days after the first yellow fever vaccination. The receptors were gathered from a man between 18 and 35 years old who received the YFV17D yellow fever vaccine.

In its sample, this clonotype was seen many times. The V and J genes are TRBV4-2 and TRBJ2-3; the D gene is possibly TRBD2 (5 bases). The germline V gene encodes CDR1 LGHNA and CDR2 YNFKEQ. Between the trimmed V and J ends, which lost 4 bases and 3 bases, there was a span of 14 bases. The CDR3 runs 15 residues. CDR3 sequence reads: CASSRDGVLTDTQYF. Written as DNA, the CDR3 is TGTGCCAGCAGCCGCGACGGGGTTTTAACAGATACGCAGTATTTT.

The table lists this clonotype with many counts. CDR3 in DNA: TGTGCCAGCAGTCACGGACAGGGCTACGAGCAGTACTTC. Its translation: CASSHGQGYEQYF. The gene calls are TRBV6-4 and TRBJ2-7, with TRBD1 matching over 8 bases. V shed 5 bases, J shed 3 bases, and the junction held 3 bases outside the gene matches. This CDR3 is built from 13 residues. Germline CDR1 and CDR2: MRHNA and SNTAGT.

This clonotype appeared many times. In DNA form, the CDR3 reads TGTGCCAGCAGCATGACACGTATCTACAATGAGCAGTTCTTC. It encodes CASSMTRIYNEQFF. This chain joins TRBV7-8 and TRBJ2-1, with D unclear. Trimming took off 5 bases at V and 3 bases at J, with 11 bases between the two ends. The CDR3 has 14 residues. Germline CDR1 is SGHVS and CDR2 is FQNEAQ.